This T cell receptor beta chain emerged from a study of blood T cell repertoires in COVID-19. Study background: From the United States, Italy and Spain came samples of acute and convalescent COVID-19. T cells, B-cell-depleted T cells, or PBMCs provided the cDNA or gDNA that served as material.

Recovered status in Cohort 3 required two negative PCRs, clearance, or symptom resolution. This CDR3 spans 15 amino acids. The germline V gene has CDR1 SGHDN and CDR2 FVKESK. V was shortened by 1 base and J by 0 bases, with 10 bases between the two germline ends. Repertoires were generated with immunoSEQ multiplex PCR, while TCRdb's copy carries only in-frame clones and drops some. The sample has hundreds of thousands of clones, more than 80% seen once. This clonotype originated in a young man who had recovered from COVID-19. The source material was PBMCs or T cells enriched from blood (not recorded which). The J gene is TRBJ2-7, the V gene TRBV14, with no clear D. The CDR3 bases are TGTGCCAGCAGCCAAGTACACGCCAGCTCCTACGAGCAGTACTTC. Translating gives CASSQVHASSYEQYF. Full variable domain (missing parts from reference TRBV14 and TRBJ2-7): EAGVTQFPSHSVIEKGQTVTLRCDPISGHDNLYWYRRVMGKEIKFLLHFVKESKQDESGMPNNRFLAERTGGTYSTLKVQPAELEDSGVYFCASSQVHASSYEQYFGPGTRLTVT.